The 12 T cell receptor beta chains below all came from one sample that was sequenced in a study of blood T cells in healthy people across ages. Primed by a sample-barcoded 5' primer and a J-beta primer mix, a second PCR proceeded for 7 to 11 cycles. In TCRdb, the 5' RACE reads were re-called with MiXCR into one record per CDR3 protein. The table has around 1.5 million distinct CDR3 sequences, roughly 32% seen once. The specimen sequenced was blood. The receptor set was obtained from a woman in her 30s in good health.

This CDR3 reads CASSPGWGASVGANVLTF. For the CDR3, the DNA is TGTGCCAGCAGCCCCGGTTGGGGTGCGTCAGTCGGGGCCAACGTCCTGACTTTC. J is TRBJ2-6 and V is TRBV5-5; no reliable D call. The V and J ends lost 4 bases and 4 bases respectively, with 21 bases between them. CDR1 SGHKS and CDR2 YYEKEE come from the germline V gene (reference sequence). The length of the CDR3 is 18 residues. Filled out from reference TRBV5-5 and TRBJ2-6, the complete variable domain reads DAGVTQSPTHLIKTRGQQVTLRCSPISGHKSVSWYQQVLGQGPQFIFQYYEKEERGRGNFPDRFSARQFPNYSSELNVNALLLGDSALYLCASSPGWGASVGANVLTFGAGSRLTVL.

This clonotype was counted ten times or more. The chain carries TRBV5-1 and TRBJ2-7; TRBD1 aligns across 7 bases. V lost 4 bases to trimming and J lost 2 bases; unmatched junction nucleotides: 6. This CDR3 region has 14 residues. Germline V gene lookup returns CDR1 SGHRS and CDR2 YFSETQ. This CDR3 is CASSPGDSTYEQYF. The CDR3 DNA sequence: TGCGCCAGCAGCCCCGGGGACAGTACCTACGAGCAGTACTTC.

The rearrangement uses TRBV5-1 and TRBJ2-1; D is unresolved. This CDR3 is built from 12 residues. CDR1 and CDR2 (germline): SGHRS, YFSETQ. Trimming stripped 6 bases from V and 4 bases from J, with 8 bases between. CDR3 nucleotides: TGCGCCAGCAAGGACCTTTACAATGAGCAGTTCTTC. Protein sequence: CASKDLYNEQFF.

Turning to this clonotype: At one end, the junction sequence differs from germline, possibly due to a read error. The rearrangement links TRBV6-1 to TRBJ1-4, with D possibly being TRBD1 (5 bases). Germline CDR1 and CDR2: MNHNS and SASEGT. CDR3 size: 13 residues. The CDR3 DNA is TGTGCCAGCAGTGACTGGGACGTGTCCAAACGGTTTTTT. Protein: CASSDWDVSKRFF.

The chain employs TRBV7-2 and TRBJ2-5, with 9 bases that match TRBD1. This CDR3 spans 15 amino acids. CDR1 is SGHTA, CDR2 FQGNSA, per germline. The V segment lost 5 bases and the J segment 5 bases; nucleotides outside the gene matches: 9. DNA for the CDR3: TGTGCCAGCAGCCACGGGGACAGGGAATTTGAGACCCAGTACTTC. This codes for CASSHGDREFETQYF.

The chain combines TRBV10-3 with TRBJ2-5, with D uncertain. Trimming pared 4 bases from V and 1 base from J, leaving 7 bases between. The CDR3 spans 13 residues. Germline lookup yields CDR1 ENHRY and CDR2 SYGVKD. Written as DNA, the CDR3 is TGTGCCATCAGTGGCTCCGCCCAAGAGACCCAGTACTTC. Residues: CAISGSAQETQYF.

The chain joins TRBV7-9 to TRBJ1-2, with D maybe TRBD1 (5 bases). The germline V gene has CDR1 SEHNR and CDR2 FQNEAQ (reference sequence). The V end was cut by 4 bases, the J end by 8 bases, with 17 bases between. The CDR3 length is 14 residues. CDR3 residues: CASSCRAPIMGYTF. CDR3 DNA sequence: TGTGCCAGCAGCTGCAGGGCCCCTATAATGGGCTACACCTTC.

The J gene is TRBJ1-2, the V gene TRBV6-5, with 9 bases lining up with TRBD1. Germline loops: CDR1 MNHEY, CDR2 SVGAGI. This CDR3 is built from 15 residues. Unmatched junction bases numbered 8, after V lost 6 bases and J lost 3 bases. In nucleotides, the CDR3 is TGTGCCAGCAGCACACAGGGGGCTCCCCACTATGGCTACACCTTC. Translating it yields CASSTQGAPHYGYTF.

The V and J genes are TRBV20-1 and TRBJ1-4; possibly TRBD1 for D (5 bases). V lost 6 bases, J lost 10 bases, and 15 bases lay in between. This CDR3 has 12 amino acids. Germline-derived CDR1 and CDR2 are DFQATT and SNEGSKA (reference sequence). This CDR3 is CSAPGEEGKLFF. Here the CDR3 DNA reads TGCAGTGCCCCGGGGGAGGAAGGAAAACTGTTTTTT.

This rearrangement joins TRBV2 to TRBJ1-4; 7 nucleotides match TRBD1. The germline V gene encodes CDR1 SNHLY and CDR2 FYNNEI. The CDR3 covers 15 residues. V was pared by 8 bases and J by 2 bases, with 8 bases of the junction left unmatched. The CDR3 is CASLRSGGTNEKLFF. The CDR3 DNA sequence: TGTGCCAGCCTACGATCAGGGGGTACTAATGAAAAACTGTTTTTT.

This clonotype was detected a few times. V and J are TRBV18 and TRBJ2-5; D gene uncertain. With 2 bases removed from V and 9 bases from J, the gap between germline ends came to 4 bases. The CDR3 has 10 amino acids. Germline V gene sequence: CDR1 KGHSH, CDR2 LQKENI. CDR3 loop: CASSPAPQYF. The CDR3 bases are TGTGCCAGCTCACCAGCCCCCCAGTACTTC.

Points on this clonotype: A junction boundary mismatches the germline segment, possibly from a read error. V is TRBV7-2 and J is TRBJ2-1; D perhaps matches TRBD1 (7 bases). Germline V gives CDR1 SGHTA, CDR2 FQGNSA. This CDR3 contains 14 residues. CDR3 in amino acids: CAGSLEGARNEQFF. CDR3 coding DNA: TGTGCCGGCAGCTTGGAGGGGGCCAGAAATGAGCAGTTCTTC.